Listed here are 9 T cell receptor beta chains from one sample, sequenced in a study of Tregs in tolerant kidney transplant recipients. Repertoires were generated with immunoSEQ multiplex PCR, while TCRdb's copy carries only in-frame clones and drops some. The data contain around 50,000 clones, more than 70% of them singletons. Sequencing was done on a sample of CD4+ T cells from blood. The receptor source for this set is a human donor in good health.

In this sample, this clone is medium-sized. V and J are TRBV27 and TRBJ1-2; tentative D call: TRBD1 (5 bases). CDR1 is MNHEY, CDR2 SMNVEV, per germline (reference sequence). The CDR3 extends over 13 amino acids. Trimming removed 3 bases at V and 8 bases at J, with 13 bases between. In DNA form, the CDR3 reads TGTGCCAGCAGTTTTGAGGGGACTAGGGGCTACACCTTC. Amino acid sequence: CASSFEGTRGYTF.

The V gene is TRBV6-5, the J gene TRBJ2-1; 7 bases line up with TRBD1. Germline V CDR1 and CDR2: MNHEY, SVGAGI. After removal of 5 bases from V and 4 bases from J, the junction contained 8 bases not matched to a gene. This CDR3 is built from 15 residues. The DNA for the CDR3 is TGTGCCAGCAGTCGCCAGGGACAGTCGTACAATGAGCAGTTCTTC. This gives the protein CASSRQGQSYNEQFF.

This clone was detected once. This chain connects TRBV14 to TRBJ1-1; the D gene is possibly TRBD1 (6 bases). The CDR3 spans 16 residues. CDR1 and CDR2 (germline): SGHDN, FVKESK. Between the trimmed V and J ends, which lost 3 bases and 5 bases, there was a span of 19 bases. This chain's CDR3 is CASSHPRGGPETEAFF. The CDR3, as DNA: TGTGCCAGCAGCCACCCACGGGGGGGGCCGGAGACTGAAGCTTTCTTT.

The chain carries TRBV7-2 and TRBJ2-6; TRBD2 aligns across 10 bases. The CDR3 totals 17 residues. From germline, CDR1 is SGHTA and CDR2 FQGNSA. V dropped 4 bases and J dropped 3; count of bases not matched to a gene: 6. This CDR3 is CASSSSGGAGGANVLTF. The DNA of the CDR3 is TGTGCCAGCAGCTCAAGCGGGGGGGCCGGTGGGGCCAACGTCCTGACTTTC.

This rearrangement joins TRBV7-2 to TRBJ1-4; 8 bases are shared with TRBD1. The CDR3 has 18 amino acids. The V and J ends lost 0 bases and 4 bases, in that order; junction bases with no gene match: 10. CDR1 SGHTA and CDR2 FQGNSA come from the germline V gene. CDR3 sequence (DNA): TGTGCCAGCAGCTTAGCGCCGGACAGGGTCTCGGGTAATGAAAAACTGTTTTTT. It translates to CASSLAPDRVSGNEKLFF.

The CDR3 coding sequence is TGTGCCAGCAGCTTGCAACAGGAAGGAGAGACCCAGTACTTC. Its protein product is CASSLQQEGETQYF. The chain employs TRBV7-2 and TRBJ2-5, with a weak D call TRBD1 (5 bases). The germline V gene has CDR1 SGHTA and CDR2 FQGNSA. Trimming left V 3 bases short and J 4 bases short, with 12 bases between. The CDR3 covers 14 residues.

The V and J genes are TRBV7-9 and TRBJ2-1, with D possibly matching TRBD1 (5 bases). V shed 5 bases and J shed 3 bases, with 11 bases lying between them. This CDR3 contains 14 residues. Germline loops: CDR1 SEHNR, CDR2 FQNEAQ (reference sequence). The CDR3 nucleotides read TGTGCCAGCAGCCCAGGACACGACTACAATGAGCAGTTCTTC. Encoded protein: CASSPGHDYNEQFF.

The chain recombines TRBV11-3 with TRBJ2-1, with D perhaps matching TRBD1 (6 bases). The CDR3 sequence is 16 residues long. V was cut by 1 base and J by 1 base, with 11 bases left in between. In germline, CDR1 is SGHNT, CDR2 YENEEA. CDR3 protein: CASSLVGGQSYNEQFF. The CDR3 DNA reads TGTGCCAGCAGCTTAGTTGGCGGACAGTCCTACAATGAGCAGTTCTTC.

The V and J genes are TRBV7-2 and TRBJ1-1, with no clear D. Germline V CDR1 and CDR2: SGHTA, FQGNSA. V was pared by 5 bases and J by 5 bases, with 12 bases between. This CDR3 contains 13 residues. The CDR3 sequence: CASSRGVRTEAFF. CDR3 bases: TGTGCCAGCAGCCGCGGGGTGAGGACTGAAGCTTTCTTT.